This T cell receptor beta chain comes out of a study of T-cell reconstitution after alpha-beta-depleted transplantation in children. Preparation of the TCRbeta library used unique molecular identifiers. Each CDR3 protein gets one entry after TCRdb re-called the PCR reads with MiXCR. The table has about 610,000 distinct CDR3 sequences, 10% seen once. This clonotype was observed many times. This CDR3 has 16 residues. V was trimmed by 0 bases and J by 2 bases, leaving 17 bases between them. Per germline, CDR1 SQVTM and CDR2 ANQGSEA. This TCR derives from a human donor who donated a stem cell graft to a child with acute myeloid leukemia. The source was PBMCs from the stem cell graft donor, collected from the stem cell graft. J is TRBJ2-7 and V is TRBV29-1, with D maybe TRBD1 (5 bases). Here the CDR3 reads CSVEDQSRGSAYEQYF. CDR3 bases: TGCAGCGTTGAAGACCAGTCTAGGGGCTCAGCCTACGAGCAGTACTTC.